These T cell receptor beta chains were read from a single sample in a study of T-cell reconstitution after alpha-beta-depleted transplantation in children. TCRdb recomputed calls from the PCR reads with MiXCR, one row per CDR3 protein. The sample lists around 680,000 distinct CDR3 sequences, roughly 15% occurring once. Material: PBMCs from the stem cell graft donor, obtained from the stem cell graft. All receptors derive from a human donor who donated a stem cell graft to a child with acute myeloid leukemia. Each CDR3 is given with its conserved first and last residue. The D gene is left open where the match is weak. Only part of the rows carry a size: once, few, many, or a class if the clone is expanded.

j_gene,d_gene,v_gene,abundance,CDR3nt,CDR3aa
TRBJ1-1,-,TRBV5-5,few,TGTGCCAGCAACCTTGCGGGGCGTGGCACTGAAGCTTTCTTT,CASNLAGRGTEAFF
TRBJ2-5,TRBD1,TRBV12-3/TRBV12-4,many,TGTGCCAGCCGAGTCGGGACAGGGCTGGAGACCCAGTACTTC,CASRVGTGLETQYF
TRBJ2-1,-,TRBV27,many,TGTGCCAGCACCTCGCCGGGGGCGCTTGAAGTCTTTAGCTCCTACAATGAGCAGTTCTTC,CASTSPGALEVFSSYNEQFF
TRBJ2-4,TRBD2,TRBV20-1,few,TGCAGTGCTAGCGGACTAGCGGGGACGCTACTAGCCAAAAACATTCAGTACTTC,CSASGLAGTLLAKNIQYF
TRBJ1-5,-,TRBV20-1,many,TGCAGTGCTAGGTCGGGGACCAGCAATCAGCCCCAGCATTTT,CSARSGTSNQPQHF
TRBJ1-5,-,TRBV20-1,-,TGCAGTGCTAGAGGTGGGGGCCCGGGGGGCGGCAATCAGCCCCAGCATTTT,CSARGGGPGGGNQPQHF
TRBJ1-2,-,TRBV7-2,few,TGTGCCAGCAGCTCTCAGGCTTCTAACTATGGCTACACCTTC,CASSSQASNYGYTF
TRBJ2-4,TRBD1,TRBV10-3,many,TGTGCCATCAGTGACTTAGACAGGGGCGGAAACATTCAGTACTTC,CAISDLDRGGNIQYF
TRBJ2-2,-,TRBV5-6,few,TGTGCCAGCAGCTTAGACCAGAACACCGGGGAGCTGTTTTTT,CASSLDQNTGELFF
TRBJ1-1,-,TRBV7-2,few,TGTGCCAGCAGCTTAGATCCCGGGGGGGGAGCTTTCTTT,CASSLDPGGGAFF
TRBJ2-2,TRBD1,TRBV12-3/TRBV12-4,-,TGTGCCAGCAGCCGAGACAGGGGGAACACCGGGGAGCTGTTTTTT,CASSRDRGNTGELFF
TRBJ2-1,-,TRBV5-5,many,TGTGCCAGCAGCTTGGAATCTAATGAGCAGTTCTTC,CASSLESNEQFF
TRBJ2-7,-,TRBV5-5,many,TGTGCCAGCAGCGCCGACAGCTACGAGCAGTACTTC,CASSADSYEQYF
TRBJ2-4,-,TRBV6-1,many,TGTGCCAGCAGTAAGCGACAGGCTTTAGCCAAAAACATTCAGTACTTC,CASSKRQALAKNIQYF
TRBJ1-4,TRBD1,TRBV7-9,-,TGTGCCAGCAGCATAAGACAGGGTTCTAATGAAAAACTGTTTTTT,CASSIRQGSNEKLFF
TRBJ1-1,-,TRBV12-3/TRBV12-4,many,TGTGCCAGCAGTTTGGCCGGCGTCACTGAAGCTTTCTTT,CASSLAGVTEAFF
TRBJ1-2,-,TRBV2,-,TGTGCCAGCAGTGAATGGAGACGGAACTATGGCTACACCTTC,CASSEWRRNYGYTF
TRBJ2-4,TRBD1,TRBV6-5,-,TGTGCCAGCAGTTCCCGGGACAGGGGCGCCAAAAACATTCAGTACTTC,CASSSRDRGAKNIQYF
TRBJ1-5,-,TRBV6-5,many,TGTGCCAGCAGTTATGGGGGAGGAGTTGAGCCCCAGCATTTT,CASSYGGGVEPQHF
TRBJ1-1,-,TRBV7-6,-,TGTGCCAGCAGCTTTGGGACAATCGGTGACACTGAAGCTTTCTTT,CASSFGTIGDTEAFF
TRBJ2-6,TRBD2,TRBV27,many,TGTGCCAGCAGGGATCGGGGGGTCGCTGGGGCCAACGTCCTGACTTTC,CASRDRGVAGANVLTF
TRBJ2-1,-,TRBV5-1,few,TGCGCCAGCAGCTTGGGAGGAGTTCCGGCTGAGCAGTTCTTC,CASSLGGVPAEQFF